These 20 T cell receptor beta chains came from one sample sequenced in a study of early T cells in non-severe SARS-CoV-2 infection. TCRdb called the 5' RACE reads again in MiXCR, with one record for every CDR3 protein. In the table there are about 110,000 distinct CDR3 sequences, around 10% of which are singletons. The sequenced sample consisted of whole blood. The receptor set was obtained from an adult who was a healthcare worker with PCR-confirmed SARS-CoV-2 infection or an uninfected control (not recorded which).

This clonotype was counted between two and nine times. The CDR3 nucleotides read TGTGCCAGCTCACCAAGGGAAACGACTAATGAAAAACTGTTTTTT. It codes for CASSPRETTNEKLFF. This chain connects TRBV18 to TRBJ1-4; D gene unclear. The CDR3 sequence is 15 residues long. Trimming shortened V by 2 bases and J by 2 bases, and 9 bases separated the two germline ends. In germline, CDR1 is KGHSH, CDR2 LQKENI. Looking up the rest from reference TRBV18 and TRBJ1-4 gives the full variable domain: NAGVMQNPRHLVRRRGQEARLRCSPMKGHSHVYWYRQLPEEGLKFMVYLQKENIIDESGMPKERFSAEFPKEGPSILRIQQVVRGDSAAYFCASSPRETTNEKLFFGSGTQLSVL.

This clonotype turned up a few times. This sequence joins TRBV3-1 and TRBJ2-5, with unresolved D. Germline CDR1 is LGHDT and CDR2 is YNNKEL (reference sequence). The V end lost 8 bases, the J end lost 5 bases, and 12 bases lay between the germline ends. The CDR3 contains 12 residues. In nucleotides, the CDR3 is TGTGCCAGCTCGTCAGGTTCGGAGACCCAGTACTTC. Protein product: CASSSGSETQYF.

Remarks on this clonotype: A much bigger clone sits one base away, suggesting this may be a read error. This is likely a read error, given that the CDR3 carries no conserved phenylalanine or tryptophan at its end. This chain connects TRBV4-1 to TRBJ2-3; 9 bases line up with TRBD2. The V segment lost 4 bases and the J segment 4 bases; nucleotides outside the gene matches: 12. This CDR3 is built from 17 residues. Germline assignment: CDR1 MGHRA and CDR2 YSYEKL. CDR3 nucleotides: TGCGCCAGCAGCCGCATACTAGCGGGTTCTCCCGCAGATACGCAGTATTCT. Translated, it gives CASSRILAGSPADTQYS.

This clonotype showed up many times. J is TRBJ2-7 and V is TRBV9; 7 bases agree with TRBD2. The V gene's germline CDR1 is SGDLS and CDR2 YYNGEE. V shed 0 bases and J 6 bases; nucleotides not matched to a gene: 6. The CDR3 sequence is 14 residues long. CDR3 DNA sequence: TGTGCCAGCAGCGTAGCTCGAGCGGGAAGCGAGCAGTACTTC. Encoded protein: CASSVARAGSEQYF.

This sequence joins TRBV10-3 and TRBJ2-1; D gene uncertain. Trimming removed 10 bases from V and 2 bases from J, with 15 bases in between. This CDR3 region has 14 residues. Per the germline V gene, CDR1 is ENHRY and CDR2 is SYGVKD. CDR3 sequence reads: CATLYQLTYNEQFF. In DNA form, the CDR3 reads TGTGCCACCTTATACCAGCTCACCTACAATGAGCAGTTCTTC.

The chain carries TRBV7-2 and TRBJ1-1; a possible D gene is TRBD1 (6 bases). V was trimmed by 5 bases and J by 1 base, leaving 11 bases between them. CDR1 is SGHTA, CDR2 FQGNSA, per germline. The CDR3 is 14 residues long. In DNA, the CDR3 is TGTGCCAGCAGCCCAGGGGTGGAGAACACTGAAGCTTTCTTT. It yields the protein CASSPGVENTEAFF.

This clonotype was recorded many times. The genes are TRBV7-7 and TRBJ2-1; 11 bases line up with TRBD2. The CDR3 consists of 16 residues. Per the germline V gene, CDR1 is SSHAT and CDR2 is FNYEAQ (reference sequence). V shed 5 bases, J shed 9 bases, and the junction held 12 bases outside the gene matches. The CDR3 region is CASSPTTSGSVVEQFF. CDR3 nucleotides: TGTGCCAGCAGCCCCACCACTAGCGGGAGTGTAGTTGAGCAGTTCTTC. The entire variable domain, with the rest obtained from reference TRBV7-7 and TRBJ2-1, is as follows: GAGVSQSPRYKVTKRGQDVTLRCDPISSHATLYWYQQALGQGPEFLTYFNYEAQPDKSGLPSDRFSAERPEGSISTLTIQRTEQRDSAMYRCASSPTTSGSVVEQFFGPGTRLTVL.

This clonotype appeared many times. The chain employs TRBV11-2 and TRBJ2-2, with D tentatively TRBD1 (5 bases). The V end lost 1 base, the J end lost 7 bases, and 19 bases lay between the germline ends. The CDR3 contains 17 residues. Germline values: CDR1 SGHAT, CDR2 FQNNGV. CDR3: CASSLGQINGPGGELFF. CDR3 nucleotides: TGTGCCAGCAGCTTAGGACAGATCAATGGGCCAGGCGGGGAGCTGTTTTTT.

There are many counts of this clonotype. The chain joins TRBV7-9 to TRBJ2-5; D may be TRBD1 or TRBD2 (5 bases each). V was shortened by 0 bases and J by 1 base, with 9 bases between the two germline ends. Germline CDR1 reads SEHNR; CDR2 reads FQNEAQ (reference sequence). The length of the CDR3 is 15 residues. The CDR3 protein is CASSLAGPLQETQYF. CDR3 DNA sequence: TGTGCCAGCAGCTTAGCGGGACCCCTCCAAGAGACCCAGTACTTC.

The rearrangement links TRBV27 to TRBJ1-2; 8 bases match TRBD1. Trimming cost V 3 bases and J 5 bases; bases outside gene matches: 2. The CDR3 runs 13 residues. The germline gives CDR1 MNHEY, CDR2 SMNVEV (reference sequence). The CDR3, as DNA: TGTGCCAGCAGTTTCACAGGGGGGTATGGCTACACCTTC. Amino acids: CASSFTGGYGYTF.

This clonotype turned up a few times. The V gene is TRBV23-1, the J gene TRBJ2-4; 7 bases agree with TRBD2. TRBV23-1 counts as an open reading frame of uncertain function. J gave up 7 bases and V 3 bases, and 9 bases lay outside the gene matches. The CDR3 loop spans 15 amino acids. For the CDR3, the DNA is TGCGCCAGCAGTCACCGACTAGCTGGGCGCAACATTCAGTACTTC. Amino acid sequence: CASSHRLAGRNIQYF.

This clonotype was picked up many times. The rearrangement links TRBV7-9 to TRBJ2-5; unclear D gene. This CDR3 has 12 amino acids. The V gene lost 1 base and the J gene lost 5 bases, with 5 bases spanning the gap. The germline CDR1 and CDR2 sequences are SEHNR and FQNEAQ (reference sequence). CDR3 residues: CASSLDPETQYF. The CDR3 nucleotides read TGTGCCAGCAGCTTAGATCCGGAGACCCAGTACTTC.

This clonotype was seen more than once but under ten times. The V and J genes are TRBV3-1 and TRBJ2-1; no clear D gene. V dropped 1 base and J dropped 9 bases, with 10 bases sitting between them. The CDR3 extends over 13 amino acids. Germline V CDR1 and CDR2: LGHDT, YNNKEL (reference sequence). CDR3 amino acids: CASSQASVREQFF. The CDR3 nucleotides read TGTGCCAGCAGCCAAGCGAGCGTCCGTGAGCAGTTCTTC.

Many counts were recorded for this clonotype. The chain is built from TRBV7-9 and TRBJ1-3; D gene unclear. Trimming removed 5 bases at V and 0 bases at J, with 8 bases between. Germline V gene data show CDR1 as SEHNR and CDR2 as FQNEAQ (reference sequence). This CDR3 spans 14 amino acids. The CDR3 region is CASSRRRSGNTIYF. CDR3 in DNA: TGTGCCAGCAGCCGACGGCGCTCTGGAAACACCATATATTTT.

The V gene is TRBV20-1, the J gene TRBJ2-1; no clear D gene. The CDR3 loop spans 12 amino acids. Per the germline V gene, CDR1 is DFQATT and CDR2 is SNEGSKA (reference sequence). V lost 6 bases and J 7 bases, leaving 13 bases between the germline ends. CDR3 nucleotide sequence: TGCAGTGCCCCCAAATTTAGAAATGAGCAGTTCTTC. This encodes CSAPKFRNEQFF.

At least ten counts were recorded for this clonotype. The CDR3 sequence is CASSQTLAGGWSEQYF. The CDR3 coding sequence is TGTGCCAGCAGCCAAACGCTAGCGGGGGGGTGGAGCGAGCAGTACTTC. V is TRBV7-6 and J is TRBJ2-7, with TRBD2 matching over 12 bases. Per germline, CDR1 SGHVS and CDR2 FNYEAQ. Trimming removed 5 bases from V and 6 bases from J; junction bases left unmatched: 11. The CDR3 spans 16 residues.

This clonotype occurred many times. The rearrangement joins TRBV18 to TRBJ2-1, with D possibly matching TRBD1 (6 bases). CDR3 length: 19 residues. The V end was cut by 0 bases, the J end by 1 base, with 19 bases between. Looked up from germline, CDR1 is KGHSH and CDR2 is LQKENI. Here the CDR3 DNA reads TGTGCCAGCTCACCACCGTTCACAGGTGGGACAAATTCCTACAATGAGCAGTTCTTC. Amino acids: CASSPPFTGGTNSYNEQFF.

A note on this clonotype: This may stem from a read error, because a much larger clone lies one nucleotide away. The chain is built from TRBV30 and TRBJ1-1; D not resolved. Trimming took off 3 bases at V and 3 bases at J, with 8 bases between the two ends. Germline CDR1 GTSNPN, CDR2 SVGIG (reference sequence). The CDR3 has 12 amino acids. The CDR3 region has the DNA TGTGCCTGGAGCCCCGTGTACACTGAAGCTTTCTTT. This encodes CAWSPVYTEAFF. The whole variable domain, remainder taken from reference TRBV30 and TRBJ1-1, is SQTIHQWPATLVQPVGSPLSLECTVEGTSNPNLYWYRQAAGRGLQLLFYSVGIGQISSEVPQNLSASRPQDRQFILSSKKLLLSDSGFYLCAWSPVYTEAFFGQGTRLTVV.

This sequence joins TRBV7-2 and TRBJ2-7; no clear D gene. The length of the CDR3 is 12 residues. V lost 3 bases and J lost 6, with 9 bases in between. CDR1 is SGHTA and CDR2 is FQGNSA in the germline V gene. The CDR3 is CASSFIRSEQYF. The CDR3 DNA is TGTGCCAGCAGCTTCATTAGATCCGAGCAGTACTTC.

The rearrangement uses TRBV11-2 and TRBJ2-7; 9 bases line up with TRBD1. Losses at the gene ends were 3 bases for V and 4 bases for J; bases not matched to a gene: 16. Germline V gives CDR1 SGHAT, CDR2 FQNNGV. This CDR3 spans 18 amino acids. The CDR3 DNA reads as TGTGCCAGCAGCTTGTTCACAGGGGGCGTCACCCCGCCTTACGAGCAGTACTTC. It encodes CASSLFTGGVTPPYEQYF.